A selection of T cell receptor beta chains follows, all from one sample in a study of CD8 T cells in Susac syndrome. Each CDR3 protein is one row after TCRdb ran MiXCR on the immunoSEQ multiplex PCR reads. The profile shows around 85,000 distinct CDR3 sequences, 95% of them singletons. The sample was CD8+ T cells from PBMCs. These receptors were taken from a human donor with Susac syndrome. CDR3s include the opening cysteine and the closing phenylalanine or tryptophan. Fields, in order: J gene, V gene, D gene, clone size, CDR3 protein, CDR3 DNA. A D gene is named only where the DNA matches it firmly. A row's size may be missing; if present it is once, few, many or a size class.

j_gene: TRBJ2-5
v_gene: TRBV3-1
d_gene: .
abundance: .
CDR3aa: CASSQVGFSETQYF
CDR3nt: TGTGCCAGCAGCCAAGTAGGGTTTTCGGAGACCCAGTACTTC

j_gene: TRBJ1-2
v_gene: TRBV7-8
d_gene: .
abundance: .
CDR3aa: CASSLPSEGPGYGYTF
CDR3nt: TGTGCCAGCAGCCTACCCAGCGAGGGGCCCGGATATGGCTACACCTTC

j_gene: TRBJ2-7
v_gene: TRBV3-1
d_gene: TRBD2
abundance: .
CDR3aa: CASSQDRLAGDYEQYF
CDR3nt: TGTGCCAGCAGCCAAGATAGGCTAGCGGGAGACTACGAGCAGTACTTC

j_gene: TRBJ2-2
v_gene: TRBV24-1
d_gene: .
abundance: .
CDR3aa: CATQPRHLANTGELFF
CDR3nt: TGTGCCACCCAACCCCGACACTTAGCGAACACCGGGGAGCTGTTTTTT

j_gene: TRBJ2-1
v_gene: TRBV20-1
d_gene: .
abundance: .
CDR3aa: CSANSGGYNEQFF
CDR3nt: TGCAGTGCTAATTCCGGGGGTTACAATGAGCAGTTCTTC

j_gene: TRBJ2-7
v_gene: TRBV20-1
d_gene: TRBD2
abundance: .
CDR3aa: CSARDGTTYEQYF
CDR3nt: TGCAGTGCTAGAGATGGGACTACCTACGAGCAGTACTTC

j_gene: TRBJ2-7
v_gene: TRBV7-9
d_gene: .
abundance: .
CDR3aa: CASSSPGQNLYEQYF
CDR3nt: TGTGCCAGCAGCTCCCCCGGACAGAACCTCTACGAGCAGTACTTC

j_gene: TRBJ2-1
v_gene: TRBV3-1
d_gene: TRBD2
abundance: .
CDR3aa: CASSQDLVIAGVNEQFF
CDR3nt: TGTGCCAGCAGCCAAGATTTGGTAATAGCGGGAGTTAATGAGCAGTTCTTC

j_gene: TRBJ2-5
v_gene: TRBV5-4
d_gene: .
abundance: .
CDR3aa: CASSQSGLPEETQYF
CDR3nt: TGTGCCAGCAGCCAGTCGGGACTCCCGGAGGAGACCCAGTACTTC

j_gene: TRBJ2-3
v_gene: TRBV28
d_gene: .
abundance: .
CDR3aa: CASWRSTTSTDTQYF
CDR3nt: TGTGCCAGCTGGAGAAGCACAACTAGCACAGATACGCAGTATTTT

j_gene: TRBJ2-1
v_gene: TRBV29-1
d_gene: TRBD1
abundance: .
CDR3aa: CSVEGAELGDSSYNEQFF
CDR3nt: TGCAGCGTTGAAGGCGCGGAGCTTGGGGACAGCTCCTACAATGAGCAGTTCTTC

j_gene: TRBJ2-7
v_gene: TRBV9
d_gene: .
abundance: .
CDR3aa: CASSVEGTVGYEQYF
CDR3nt: TGTGCCAGCAGCGTAGAGGGGACTGTAGGCTACGAGCAGTACTTC

j_gene: TRBJ2-3
v_gene: TRBV29-1
d_gene: .
abundance: .
CDR3aa: CSVEDSPSLPSGADTQYF
CDR3nt: TGCAGCGTTGAAGATAGCCCGAGTCTCCCGAGTGGGGCAGATACGCAGTATTTT

j_gene: TRBJ2-7
v_gene: TRBV6-5
d_gene: TRBD1
abundance: .
CDR3aa: CASSWTGVAHEQYF
CDR3nt: TGTGCCAGCAGTTGGACAGGGGTTGCCCACGAGCAGTACTTC

j_gene: TRBJ1-2
v_gene: TRBV19
d_gene: .
abundance: .
CDR3aa: CASSNTLYGYTF
CDR3nt: TGTGCCAGTAGTAACACACTCTATGGCTACACCTTC

j_gene: TRBJ2-7
v_gene: TRBV7-9
d_gene: TRBD2
abundance: .
CDR3aa: CASSSPGGTFTYEQYF
CDR3nt: TGTGCCAGCAGCAGCCCGGGGGGGACTTTCACCTACGAGCAGTACTTC

j_gene: TRBJ1-2
v_gene: TRBV21-1
d_gene: .
abundance: .
CDR3aa: CASSKGRTAFYGYTF
CDR3nt: TGTGCCAGCAGCAAAGGAAGGACAGCCTTCTATGGCTACACCTTC

j_gene: TRBJ2-3
v_gene: TRBV27
d_gene: TRBD2
abundance: .
CDR3aa: CATARGLAGGEADTQYF
CDR3nt: TGTGCCACCGCACGGGGACTAGCGGGAGGGGAGGCAGATACGCAGTATTTT

j_gene: TRBJ2-3
v_gene: TRBV27
d_gene: .
abundance: once
CDR3aa: CASSLSQGYTQYF
CDR3nt: TGTGCCAGCAGTTTATCTCAAGGCTATACGCAGTATTTT

j_gene: TRBJ2-1
v_gene: TRBV2
d_gene: .
abundance: .
CDR3aa: CASTGEPYNEQFF
CDR3nt: TGTGCCAGCACTGGGGAACCTTACAATGAGCAGTTCTTC

j_gene: TRBJ2-7
v_gene: TRBV29-1
d_gene: TRBD2
abundance: .
CDR3aa: CSVRLAGGYEQYF
CDR3nt: TGCAGCGTAAGGCTAGCGGGGGGTTACGAGCAGTACTTC

j_gene: TRBJ2-7
v_gene: TRBV7-6
d_gene: .
abundance: .
CDR3aa: CASSSTGLFDEQYF
CDR3nt: TGTGCCAGCAGCTCAACGGGACTGTTCGACGAGCAGTACTTC

j_gene: TRBJ2-1
v_gene: TRBV27
d_gene: TRBD2
abundance: .
CDR3aa: CASRGGPVDEQFF
CDR3nt: TGTGCCAGCCGGGGAGGGCCCGTTGATGAGCAGTTCTTC

j_gene: TRBJ2-7
v_gene: TRBV5-6
d_gene: TRBD2
abundance: .
CDR3aa: CASSRQGGEQYF
CDR3nt: TGTGCCAGCAGTCGTCAGGGAGGGGAGCAGTACTTC

j_gene: TRBJ2-1
v_gene: TRBV24-1
d_gene: .
abundance: .
CDR3aa: CATSESGAYNEQFF
CDR3nt: TGTGCCACCAGTGAGTCAGGAGCCTACAATGAGCAGTTCTTC

j_gene: TRBJ2-7
v_gene: TRBV29-1
d_gene: TRBD1
abundance: .
CDR3aa: CSVVGADRPAYEQYF
CDR3nt: TGCAGCGTTGTGGGGGCGGACAGGCCGGCCTACGAGCAGTACTTC

j_gene: TRBJ2-1
v_gene: TRBV24-1
d_gene: .
abundance: .
CDR3aa: CATSARYNEQFF
CDR3nt: TGTGCCACCAGTGCTAGGTACAATGAGCAGTTCTTC

j_gene: TRBJ1-2
v_gene: TRBV13
d_gene: .
abundance: .
CDR3aa: CASSLQGGDGTYGYTF
CDR3nt: TGTGCCAGCAGCCTACAAGGGGGGGACGGGACCTATGGCTACACCTTC

j_gene: TRBJ2-2
v_gene: TRBV5-4
d_gene: .
abundance: .
CDR3aa: CASRPGLSGELFF
CDR3nt: TGTGCCAGCAGACCTGGACTGAGCGGGGAGCTGTTTTTT

j_gene: TRBJ2-1
v_gene: TRBV12-3/TRBV12-4
d_gene: TRBD1
abundance: .
CDR3aa: CASSPTGEQFF
CDR3nt: TGTGCCAGCAGCCCGACAGGGGAGCAGTTCTTC

j_gene: TRBJ2-1
v_gene: TRBV14
d_gene: .
abundance: .
CDR3aa: CASSQDLGRLANTEQFF
CDR3nt: TGTGCCAGCAGCCAAGATCTAGGTCGGCTAGCGAACACTGAGCAGTTCTTC

j_gene: TRBJ1-2
v_gene: TRBV29-1
d_gene: .
abundance: .
CDR3aa: CSVERALGHNYGYTF
CDR3nt: TGCAGCGTTGAAAGGGCCCTGGGTCATAACTATGGCTACACCTTC

j_gene: TRBJ2-4
v_gene: TRBV20-1
d_gene: TRBD1
abundance: .
CDR3aa: CSALPGQGSPIQYF
CDR3nt: TGCAGCGCTCTTCCGGGACAGGGTTCCCCCATTCAGTACTTC

j_gene: TRBJ2-1
v_gene: TRBV29-1
d_gene: TRBD1
abundance: .
CDR3aa: CSVEAPRQGNEQFF
CDR3nt: TGCAGCGTTGAAGCGCCTCGACAGGGGAATGAGCAGTTCTTC

j_gene: TRBJ2-3
v_gene: TRBV5-1
d_gene: TRBD2
abundance: .
CDR3aa: CASSPTSGSTDTQYF
CDR3nt: TGCGCCAGCAGCCCGACTAGCGGAAGCACAGATACGCAGTATTTT

j_gene: TRBJ1-4
v_gene: TRBV29-1
d_gene: TRBD1
abundance: .
CDR3aa: CSVEQGGSNEKLFF
CDR3nt: TGCAGCGTTGAGCAGGGGGGATCCAATGAAAAACTGTTTTTT

j_gene: TRBJ2-2
v_gene: TRBV5-1
d_gene: .
abundance: .
CDR3aa: CASSLGRGDAGELFF
CDR3nt: TGCGCCAGCAGCTTGGGACGCGGCGACGCCGGGGAGCTGTTTTTT

j_gene: TRBJ2-5
v_gene: TRBV20-1
d_gene: TRBD1
abundance: .
CDR3aa: CSARPLTGGEVETQYF
CDR3nt: TGCAGTGCTAGACCCCTGACAGGGGGCGAGGTAGAGACCCAGTACTTC

j_gene: TRBJ1-1
v_gene: TRBV7-3
d_gene: .
abundance: .
CDR3aa: CASSLTPLGGGTEAFF
CDR3nt: TGTGCCAGCAGCTTAACACCTCTTGGGGGAGGGACTGAAGCTTTCTTT

j_gene: TRBJ1-1
v_gene: TRBV4-1
d_gene: TRBD1
abundance: .
CDR3aa: CASSVQGWTEAFF
CDR3nt: TGCGCCAGCAGCGTACAGGGGTGGACTGAAGCTTTCTTT

j_gene: TRBJ2-5
v_gene: TRBV2
d_gene: TRBD1
abundance: .
CDR3aa: CASKGQGPRETQYF
CDR3nt: TGTGCCAGCAAGGGACAGGGTCCCAGGGAGACCCAGTACTTC

j_gene: TRBJ1-2
v_gene: TRBV6-5
d_gene: .
abundance: .
CDR3aa: CASSPGYSGGYTF
CDR3nt: TGTGCCAGCAGTCCGGGATACTCGGGTGGCTACACCTTC

j_gene: TRBJ2-3
v_gene: TRBV3-1
d_gene: .
abundance: .
CDR3aa: CASSLLRDPQFVRQYF
CDR3nt: TGTGCCAGCAGCCTACTCCGGGACCCGCAATTCGTTCGGCAGTATTTT

j_gene: TRBJ2-6
v_gene: TRBV28
d_gene: TRBD1
abundance: .
CDR3aa: CASSTVSGQGFSGANVLTF
CDR3nt: TGTGCCAGCAGTACGGTTTCGGGACAGGGTTTCTCTGGGGCCAACGTCCTGACTTTC

j_gene: TRBJ2-3
v_gene: TRBV15
d_gene: TRBD1
abundance: .
CDR3aa: CATSRVQGQATDTQYF
CDR3nt: TGTGCCACCAGCAGGGTTCAAGGACAGGCAACAGATACGCAGTATTTT

j_gene: TRBJ1-2
v_gene: TRBV4-3
d_gene: .
abundance: .
CDR3aa: CASSQDLGENYGYTF
CDR3nt: TGCGCCAGCAGCCAAGATCTAGGGGAGAACTATGGCTACACCTTC

j_gene: TRBJ2-2
v_gene: TRBV6-2/TRBV6-3
d_gene: TRBD2
abundance: .
CDR3aa: CASSYALAGEPSLGGELFF
CDR3nt: TGTGCCAGCAGTTACGCCCTAGCGGGGGAGCCATCCCTCGGCGGGGAGCTGTTTTTT

j_gene: TRBJ2-3
v_gene: TRBV12-3/TRBV12-4
d_gene: .
abundance: .
CDR3aa: CASSLIALADTQYF
CDR3nt: TGTGCCAGCAGTTTAATCGCCCTAGCAGATACGCAGTATTTT

j_gene: TRBJ2-7
v_gene: TRBV5-5
d_gene: TRBD2
abundance: .
CDR3aa: CASSYLAEGSYEQYF
CDR3nt: TGTGCCAGCAGCTACCTAGCGGAGGGCTCCTACGAGCAGTACTTC

j_gene: TRBJ1-2
v_gene: TRBV28
d_gene: .
abundance: .
CDR3aa: CASSPIGDGYTF
CDR3nt: TGTGCCAGCAGCCCTATCGGGGATGGCTACACCTTC

j_gene: TRBJ2-1
v_gene: TRBV13
d_gene: .
abundance: .
CDR3aa: CASSFPQFF
CDR3nt: TGTGCCAGCAGCTTTCCGCAGTTCTTC

j_gene: TRBJ2-7
v_gene: TRBV27
d_gene: .
abundance: .
CDR3aa: CASSLRAVPSYEQYF
CDR3nt: TGTGCCAGCAGTTTGCGGGCGGTCCCATCCTACGAGCAGTACTTC

j_gene: TRBJ2-1
v_gene: TRBV20-1
d_gene: TRBD2
abundance: .
CDR3aa: CSARVTSGSIGEQFF
CDR3nt: TGCAGTGCTAGAGTCACTAGCGGGAGTATCGGTGAGCAGTTCTTC

j_gene: TRBJ1-1
v_gene: TRBV5-1
d_gene: .
abundance: .
CDR3aa: CASSLASMTGNTEAFF
CDR3nt: TGCGCCAGCAGCTTAGCCTCGATGACAGGGAACACTGAAGCTTTCTTT

j_gene: TRBJ1-1
v_gene: TRBV29-1
d_gene: .
abundance: .
CDR3aa: CRGGGYTEAFF
CDR3nt: TGCAGGGGAGGAGGTTACACTGAAGCTTTCTTT

j_gene: TRBJ2-7
v_gene: TRBV29-1
d_gene: TRBD1
abundance: once
CDR3aa: CSVERTGGYEQYF
CDR3nt: TGCAGCGTTGAGAGAACAGGGGGGTACGAGCAGTACTTC

j_gene: TRBJ2-7
v_gene: TRBV28
d_gene: .
abundance: .
CDR3aa: CASSLKGGTSYEQYF
CDR3nt: TGTGCCAGCAGTTTAAAGGGCGGGACTTCCTACGAGCAGTACTTC

j_gene: TRBJ2-1
v_gene: TRBV4-2
d_gene: .
abundance: .
CDR3aa: CASSQDRDPEQFF
CDR3nt: TGTGCCAGCAGCCAAGATCGGGATCCCGAGCAGTTCTTC